The 21 T cell receptor beta chains below were found in one sample sequenced in a study of blood T cell repertoires in COVID-19. Sequencing used immunoSEQ multiplex PCR; TCRdb keeps in-frame clones, though not all of them. The table includes some 300,000 clones, around 87% detected once. Sequenced: peripheral blood. The receptors originated from a woman aged 40 to 50 with COVID-19, enrolled during active disease.

This clone was seen more than once but under ten times. V and J are TRBV6-2 or TRBV6-3 and TRBJ2-7; D may be TRBD2 (6 bases). Germline V lookup: CDR1 MNHEY, CDR2 SVGEGT. V was cut by 5 bases and J by 2 bases, with 34 bases left in between. The CDR3 extends over 21 amino acids. The CDR3 is CASSQGIRRDVFLGGPYEQYF. In nucleotides, the CDR3 is TGTGCCAGCAGTCAAGGGATCCGGCGGGACGTTTTTCTCGGGGGTCCCTACGAGCAGTACTTC.

This chain uses TRBV28 with TRBJ1-1; D remains ambiguous. Germline V gene lookup returns CDR1 MDHEN and CDR2 SYDVKM. The V end was cut by 7 bases, the J end by 4 bases, with 16 bases between. The CDR3 runs 14 residues. CDR3 sequence reads: CASTGGLLGTEAFF. The CDR3 bases are TGTGCCAGCACTGGAGGGTTACTCGGCACTGAAGCTTTCTTT.

The rearrangement uses TRBV6-1 and TRBJ2-5, with TRBD1 identical over 9 bases. V shed 2 bases and J 9 bases; nucleotides not matched to a gene: 10. CDR1 MNHNS and CDR2 SASEGT come from the germline V gene. CDR3 length equals 15 residues. The CDR3 sequence is CASSEPSLGQGAQYF. The CDR3 coding sequence is TGTGCCAGCAGTGAACCCTCTCTGGGACAGGGAGCCCAGTACTTC.

The chain is built from TRBV2 and TRBJ2-1; 10 positions agree with TRBD2. CDR3 length: 15 amino acids. V lost 6 bases to trimming and J lost 9 bases; unmatched junction nucleotides: 11. The germline CDR1 and CDR2 sequences are SNHLY and FYNNEI. Written as DNA, the CDR3 is TGTGCCAGCAGCGTCCTAGCGGGGGCTCCGGGTGAGCAGTTCTTC. Translated, it gives CASSVLAGAPGEQFF.

The chain has TRBV19 and TRBJ2-2; 7 bases align to TRBD2. CDR3 length: 13 amino acids. Germline V lookup: CDR1 LNHDA, CDR2 SQIVND (reference sequence). Trimming cost V 7 bases and J 5 bases; bases outside gene matches: 4. This CDR3 is CASTLGGTGELFF. CDR3 coding DNA: TGTGCCAGTACCCTGGGGGGGACCGGGGAGCTGTTTTTT.

The chain uses TRBV5-1 and TRBJ2-1; TRBD1 matches 9 bases. CDR1 SGHRS and CDR2 YFSETQ come from the germline V gene. Trimming removed 3 bases from V and 8 bases from J; junction bases left unmatched: 6. This CDR3 contains 14 residues. As DNA, the CDR3 is TGCGCCAGCAGCTACGGGACAGGGTGGGATGAGCAGTTCTTC. Translated, it gives CASSYGTGWDEQFF. Based on the CDR3 plus reference TRBV5-1 and TRBJ2-1, the full variable domain is KAGVTQTPRYLIKTRGQQVTLSCSPISGHRSVSWYQQTPGQGLQFLFEYFSETQRNKGNFPGRFSGRQFSNSRSEMNVSTLELGDSALYLCASSYGTGWDEQFFGPGTRLTVL.

CDR3 sequence: CASSLRLAGGLTDTQYF. CDR3 in DNA: TGTGCCAGCAGCTTAAGACTAGCGGGAGGGCTGACAGATACGCAGTATTTT. The chain has TRBV7-3 and TRBJ2-3; 14 nucleotides match TRBD2. Trimming at V came to 1 base and at J to 3 bases, leaving 3 bases not matched to a gene. The CDR3 is 17 amino acids. The germline V gene has CDR1 SGHTA and CDR2 FQGTGA.

The chain recombines TRBV19 with TRBJ2-3; TRBD1 agrees at 7 bases. The CDR3 loop spans 14 amino acids. Germline assignment: CDR1 LNHDA and CDR2 SQIVND (reference sequence). V was pared by 7 bases and J by 4 bases, with 8 bases of the junction left unmatched. The CDR3 sequence is CASTLGTAADTQYF. CDR3 sequence (DNA): TGTGCCAGTACCTTGGGGACAGCAGCAGATACGCAGTATTTT.

The sample holds a few counts of this clone. This rearrangement joins TRBV28 to TRBJ1-4; D is perhaps TRBD1 (5 bases). CDR1 MDHEN and CDR2 SYDVKM come from the germline V gene. The CDR3 consists of 14 residues. Deletions cut 6 bases from V and 3 bases from J, with 11 bases between. The CDR3 DNA reads TGTGCCAGCAGGCAGGGATCATCTAATGAAAAACTGTTTTTT. Amino acid sequence: CASRQGSSNEKLFF.

V is TRBV28 and J is TRBJ2-1, with D perhaps matching TRBD2 (5 bases). The CDR3 has 15 amino acids. Germline CDR1 and CDR2: MDHEN and SYDVKM. V was clipped by 1 base and J by 14 bases, with 21 bases between them. Here the CDR3 reads CASSLSPPGLTGKFF. In DNA form, the CDR3 reads TGTGCCAGCAGTTTATCCCCCCCAGGACTGACCGGAAAGTTCTTC.

The rearrangement links TRBV18 to TRBJ2-5, with a possible D match to TRBD2 (5 bases). The CDR3 runs 14 residues. Germline V gives CDR1 KGHSH, CDR2 LQKENI. V lost 2 bases to trimming and J lost 3 bases, with 10 bases between them. CDR3 protein: CASSPEQAEETQYF. The CDR3 DNA is TGTGCCAGCTCACCAGAGCAAGCGGAAGAGACCCAGTACTTC. Filled out from reference TRBV18 and TRBJ2-5, the complete variable domain reads NAGVMQNPRHLVRRRGQEARLRCSPMKGHSHVYWYRQLPEEGLKFMVYLQKENIIDESGMPKERFSAEFPKEGPSILRIQQVVRGDSAAYFCASSPEQAEETQYFGPGTRLLVL.

The chain employs TRBV29-1 and TRBJ2-2, with 12 nucleotides matching TRBD2. There are 14 residues in the CDR3. Germline lookup yields CDR1 SQVTM and CDR2 ANQGSEA. V shed 6 bases, J shed 6 bases, and the junction held 5 bases outside the gene matches. Written as DNA, the CDR3 is TGCAGCGTCGGACTAGCGGGGTTGTCCGGGGAGCTGTTTTTT. Its protein is CSVGLAGLSGELFF.

The chain has TRBV28 and TRBJ1-4; perhaps TRBD1 as D (6 bases). Per the germline V gene, CDR1 is MDHEN and CDR2 is SYDVKM. Trimming removed 5 bases at V and 0 bases at J, with 16 bases between. The CDR3 contains 17 residues. CDR3 sequence (DNA): TGTGCCAGCAGTCAGGGAGGGGGATCGGCAACTAATGAAAAACTGTTTTTT. It codes for CASSQGGGSATNEKLFF.

The chain employs TRBV11-2 and TRBJ2-5; 12 bases line up with TRBD2. This CDR3 has 17 residues. Trimming cost V 1 base and J 0 bases; bases outside gene matches: 3. Germline V gene sequence: CDR1 SGHAT, CDR2 FQNNGV. CDR3 sequence reads: CASSLVLAGGYQETQYF. The CDR3 nucleotides are TGTGCCAGCAGCTTAGTCCTAGCGGGGGGGTACCAAGAGACCCAGTACTTC.

This clone appeared a few times. The chain uses TRBV5-1 and TRBJ1-4; 7 nucleotides match TRBD1. The germline CDR1 and CDR2 sequences are SGHRS and YFSETQ. The junction had 2 bases not matched to a gene; V was cut back by 4 bases and J by 5 bases. The CDR3 is 13 residues long. The CDR3 bases are TGCGCCAGCAGCACGGACAGGAATGAAAAACTGTTTTTT. It encodes CASSTDRNEKLFF.

This chain joins TRBV5-4 and TRBJ2-1; no definite D call. The CDR3 spans 16 residues. Trimming took 4 bases from V and 4 from J, leaving 18 bases between them. Germline V gives CDR1 SGHNT, CDR2 YYREEE (reference sequence). The CDR3 is CASSRRWSVEYNEQFF. CDR3 sequence (DNA): TGTGCCAGCAGCAGACGGTGGAGCGTAGAATACAATGAGCAGTTCTTC.

This clone came up once. The chain recombines TRBV7-9 with TRBJ1-4; D is ambiguous. The CDR3 length is 14 residues. V lost 0 bases and J lost 6, with 8 bases in between. Germline lookup yields CDR1 SEHNR and CDR2 FQNEAQ (reference sequence). The CDR3 nucleotides read TGTGCCAGCAGCTTAGCCGGGTTCGATGAAAAACTGTTTTTT. Its protein is CASSLAGFDEKLFF.

The chain carries TRBV7-3 and TRBJ2-7, with 15 bases lining up with TRBD2. CDR1 and CDR2 (germline): SGHTA, FQGTGA. Germline trimming cut 5 bases from V and 5 bases from J; bases unmatched to any gene: 13. The CDR3 is 18 residues long. In DNA, the CDR3 is TGTGCCAGCAGCCCCAGAGGACTAGCGGGAGGGCCCAGCGACGAGCAGTACTTC. This gives the protein CASSPRGLAGGPSDEQYF. Full variable domain (outside the CDR3, taken from reference TRBV7-3 and TRBJ2-7): GAGVSQTPSNKVTEKGKYVELRCDPISGHTALYWYRQSLGQGPEFLIYFQGTGAADDSGLPNDRFFAVRPEGSVSTLKIQRTERGDSAVYLCASSPRGLAGGPSDEQYFGPGTRLTVT.

This clone was picked up many times. This chain connects TRBV7-9 to TRBJ1-5; D unclear. The CDR3 is made up of 14 amino acids. Trimming left V 5 bases short and J 6 bases short, with 14 bases between. The V gene's germline CDR1 is SEHNR and CDR2 FQNEAQ (reference sequence). CDR3 residues: CASSLDGVGQPQHF. The CDR3 DNA reads as TGTGCCAGCAGCCTGGACGGGGTTGGTCAGCCCCAGCATTTT.

The chain joins TRBV6-5 to TRBJ2-7; 10 bases align to TRBD1. There are 15 residues in the CDR3. Per the germline V gene, CDR1 is MNHEY and CDR2 is SVGAGI. The ends lost 5 bases at V and 6 bases at J; junction bases unmatched: 10. The CDR3 DNA reads TGTGCCAGCAGTCCTAGGTGGGGACAGGGGCTCGAGCAGTACTTC. Translating it yields CASSPRWGQGLEQYF.

The rearrangement uses TRBV6-5 and TRBJ1-1; D remains ambiguous. This CDR3 is built from 16 residues. V dropped 3 bases and J dropped 2 bases, with 16 bases sitting between them. Germline V gene lookup returns CDR1 MNHEY and CDR2 SVGAGI. The CDR3 protein is CASSYKVLGGNTEAFF. Written as DNA, the CDR3 is TGTGCCAGCAGTTATAAGGTGTTGGGAGGCAACACTGAAGCTTTCTTT.